These 29 T cell receptor beta chains were all obtained from the same sample, sequenced in a study of cytomegalovirus exposure and HLA in healthy donors (dated by TCRdb to 2016 to 2017). The method behind the library was the immunoSEQ multiplex PCR assay. TCRdb re-hosts the immuneACCESS table, in-frame sequences only. Its copies lack some clones; in the studies checked, an unresolved V gene accounts for under half of them, and the cause for the rest is not known. The sample includes about 130,000 clones, with around 94% observed a single time. Around 1.2% of the sample is held by the ten biggest clonotypes. Sequences were obtained from PBMCs. These receptors all stem from a woman aged 18-29 years in good health and CMV-seronegative.

The chain recombines TRBV10-3 with TRBJ1-1; D uncertain. This CDR3 has 12 residues. CDR1 ENHRY and CDR2 SYGVKD come from the germline V gene. Trimming shortened V by 7 bases and J by 7 bases, and 13 bases separated the two germline ends. The CDR3 nucleotides are TGTGCCATCAAAGTTGGCGGCGGTGAAGCTTTCTTT. This codes for CAIKVGGGEAFF.

The V call is TRBV19, the J call TRBJ2-3; TRBD2 matches at 13 bases. V was clipped by 3 bases and J by 6 bases; unmatched bases: 3. From germline, CDR1 is LNHDA and CDR2 SQIVND (reference sequence). CDR3 length equals 15 residues. The CDR3 DNA reads as TGTGCCAGTAGTATGGAGACTAGCGGGAGGGATACGCAGTATTTT. It is translated as CASSMETSGRDTQYF. The complete variable domain, with remaining parts taken from reference TRBV19 and TRBJ2-3, reads DGGITQSPKYLFRKEGQNVTLSCEQNLNHDAMYWYRQDPGQGLRLIYYSQIVNDFQKGDIAEGYSVSREKKESFPLTVTSAQKNPTAFYLCASSMETSGRDTQYFGPGTRLTVL.

The chain recombines TRBV27 with TRBJ2-7, with a possible D match to TRBD1 (5 bases). The V end was cut by 6 bases, the J end by 4 bases, with 13 bases between. The CDR3 covers 13 residues. Germline CDR1 MNHEY, CDR2 SMNVEV (reference sequence). Here the CDR3 DNA reads TGTGCCAGCAGCACGTTGACAGATTACGAGCAGTACTTC. It codes for CASSTLTDYEQYF.

The V call is TRBV6-5, the J call TRBJ1-1; no firm D call. This CDR3 is built from 13 residues. The V gene's germline CDR1 is MNHEY and CDR2 SVGAGI. Between the trimmed V and J ends, which lost 1 base and 1 base, there was a span of 4 bases. CDR3 in DNA: TGTGCCAGCAGTTACTGGAGGAACACTGAAGCTTTCTTT. It encodes CASSYWRNTEAFF.

The rearrangement uses TRBV6-8 and TRBJ2-5; 13 positions match TRBD2. Germline lookup yields CDR1 MNHGY and CDR2 SAAAGT. This CDR3 spans 17 amino acids. Trimming removed 5 bases from V and 6 bases from J; junction bases left unmatched: 12. CDR3 sequence (DNA): TGTGCCAGCAGTGGGCGATCCGGGACTAGCGGGAAGAAGACCCAGTACTTC. Translation gives CASSGRSGTSGKKTQYF.

V is TRBV29-1 and J is TRBJ2-7; D unresolved. Germline V gene lookup returns CDR1 SQVTM and CDR2 ANQGSEA. CDR3 size: 13 residues. V was shortened by 4 bases and J by 5 bases, with 15 bases between the two germline ends. The DNA for the CDR3 is TGCAGCGTTGTCAGACAAGTTCTTAACGAGCAGTACTTC. Its translation is CSVVRQVLNEQYF.

The genes are TRBV2 and TRBJ2-7; weak D call: TRBD2 (6 bases). Germline CDR1 is SNHLY and CDR2 is FYNNEI. V lost 7 bases and J lost 6, with 16 bases in between. This CDR3 is built from 13 residues. The CDR3 nucleotides read TGTGCCAGCAAACCTATCGGAGGGGCCGAGCAGTACTTC. Amino acids: CASKPIGGAEQYF.

This clone has a single count. V gene TRBV25-1 combines with J gene TRBJ1-1; D is unresolved. In germline, CDR1 is MGHDK, CDR2 SYGVNS. V lost 1 base and J 6 bases, leaving 9 bases between the germline ends. This CDR3 contains 13 residues. The CDR3 DNA reads TGTGCCAGCAGTGAATCAGGCACCTCTGAAGCTTTCTTT. Translation gives CASSESGTSEAFF.

The chain employs TRBV28 and TRBJ2-1; D not certain. The V and J ends lost 3 bases and 2 bases respectively, with 8 bases between them. The CDR3 sequence is 14 residues long. The germline V gene has CDR1 MDHEN and CDR2 SYDVKM. The CDR3 sequence: CASSFAGPYNEQFF. CDR3 nucleotide sequence: TGTGCCAGCAGTTTTGCCGGTCCCTACAATGAGCAGTTCTTC.

This clone appeared a single time. CDR3 bases: TGTGCCAGCAGCTTAGAGCAGGGACTAGCGGGAACCAATGAGCAGTTCTTC. Translating it yields CASSLEQGLAGTNEQFF. The chain employs TRBV7-8 and TRBJ2-1; TRBD2 matches at 13 bases. The CDR3 length is 17 residues. The junction had 6 bases not matched to a gene; V was cut back by 1 base and J by 6 bases. CDR1 is SGHVS and CDR2 is FQNEAQ in the germline V gene.

The chain uses TRBV27 and TRBJ2-7; D is unresolved. Trimming stripped 5 bases from V and 4 bases from J, with 18 bases between. The CDR3 length is 15 residues. Germline assignment: CDR1 MNHEY and CDR2 SMNVEV (reference sequence). CDR3 loop: CASSVIQSPSYEQYF. In nucleotides, the CDR3 is TGTGCCAGCAGTGTGATACAGAGTCCGAGTTACGAGCAGTACTTC.

This clone was recorded only once. The chain couples TRBV28 to TRBJ2-2; D is perhaps TRBD2 (6 bases). The germline CDR1 and CDR2 sequences are MDHEN and SYDVKM. CDR3 length: 16 residues. With 1 base removed from V and 3 bases from J, the gap between germline ends came to 12 bases. CDR3 bases: TGTGCCAGCAGTTTATATACGGGAGTGGACACCGGGGAGCTGTTTTTT. Translated: CASSLYTGVDTGELFF.

This chain connects TRBV5-4 to TRBJ2-1; 7 bases align to TRBD2. Germline V gene data show CDR1 as SGHNT and CDR2 as YYREEE (reference sequence). CDR3 size: 15 residues. V lost 2 bases, J lost 5 bases, and 7 bases stayed unmatched. As DNA, the CDR3 is TGTGCCAGCAGCTTATCGGGACTAACCAACAATGAGCAGTTCTTC. This encodes CASSLSGLTNNEQFF.

This rearrangement joins TRBV28 to TRBJ1-5; D ambiguous. CDR1 is MDHEN and CDR2 is SYDVKM in the germline V gene. This CDR3 contains 14 residues. Deletions cut 6 bases from V and 4 bases from J, with 13 bases between. The CDR3 DNA follows: TGTGCCAGCAGCCCAAAAACGGGGAATCAGCCCCAGCATTTT. Amino acids: CASSPKTGNQPQHF.

This chain links TRBV19 with TRBJ2-7; a possible D gene is TRBD1 (6 bases). V lost 6 bases to trimming and J lost 3 bases, with 12 bases between them. The CDR3 spans 13 residues. The germline gives CDR1 LNHDA, CDR2 SQIVND (reference sequence). The CDR3 is CASSTTGFYEQYF. DNA for the CDR3: TGTGCCAGTAGCACTACAGGGTTCTACGAGCAGTACTTC.

The chain recombines TRBV6-1 with TRBJ2-5; D not resolved. The germline gives CDR1 MNHNS, CDR2 SASEGT. The germline V and J ends were trimmed by 7 bases and 2 bases, with 17 bases remaining between them. This CDR3 has 15 amino acids. CDR3 sequence (DNA): TGTGCCAGCATCCAGATGGCAGGTCGTCAAGAGACCCAGTACTTC. This encodes CASIQMAGRQETQYF.

The rearrangement links TRBV28 to TRBJ2-5, with TRBD1 matching 8 bases. CDR1 MDHEN and CDR2 SYDVKM come from the germline V gene. The junction had 6 bases not matched to a gene; V was cut back by 5 bases and J by 4 bases. The CDR3 has 14 residues. CDR3 amino acids: CASSRIRGLETQYF. CDR3 nucleotides: TGTGCCAGCAGTAGAATCAGGGGGCTAGAGACCCAGTACTTC.

V gene TRBV29-1 combines with J gene TRBJ2-1, with TRBD2 matching 14 bases. This CDR3 is 14 amino acids long. The germline V gene has CDR1 SQVTM and CDR2 ANQGSEA. The V gene end was trimmed by 6 bases and the J gene end by 9 bases; junction bases not matched to a gene: 7. The CDR3 region has the DNA TGCAGCGTGGGACTAGCGGGGGTATTTGGTGAGCAGTTCTTC. Translation gives CSVGLAGVFGEQFF.

This rearrangement joins TRBV30 to TRBJ2-7, with D possibly matching TRBD1 (5 bases). V was clipped by 4 bases and J by 3 bases, with 10 bases between them. CDR1 and CDR2 from the germline V gene are GTSNPN and SVGIG (reference sequence). This CDR3 is built from 12 residues. The CDR3 spells CAWMDTGYEQYF. The CDR3 DNA follows: TGTGCCTGGATGGACACAGGCTACGAGCAGTACTTC.

The J gene is TRBJ2-2, the V gene TRBV6-5; D is possibly TRBD1 (5 bases). The V gene lost 5 bases and the J gene lost 6 bases, with 13 bases spanning the gap. The CDR3 is made up of 14 amino acids. Germline V CDR1 and CDR2: MNHEY, SVGAGI. The CDR3 is CASSATLGAGELFF. The CDR3 coding sequence is TGTGCCAGCAGTGCGACCTTAGGGGCCGGGGAGCTGTTTTTT.

Only one count was recorded for this clone. In the same sample, other DNA sequences code for this CDR3. The CDR3 DNA follows: TGTGCCAGCAGTTTATCGGGGTATGGCTACACCTTC. Amino acid sequence: CASSLSGYGYTF. This sequence joins TRBV28 and TRBJ1-2, with D unresolved. The CDR3 contains 12 residues. V was cut by 1 base and J by 5 bases, with 5 bases left in between. The germline CDR1 and CDR2 sequences are MDHEN and SYDVKM.

The V gene is TRBV7-2, the J gene TRBJ1-6, with a tentative D call TRBD1 (5 bases). The V and J ends lost 5 bases and 10 bases respectively, with 18 bases between them. The germline V gene has CDR1 SGHTA and CDR2 FQGNSA. The CDR3 is 15 amino acids. The CDR3 bases are TGTGCCAGCAGCCCCCGGGGGGTTGTGAGGTCACCCCTCCACTTT. Residues: CASSPRGVVRSPLHF.

V usage is TRBV28 and J usage is TRBJ2-2; the match to TRBD2 covers 7 bases. The germline V gene has CDR1 MDHEN and CDR2 SYDVKM. This CDR3 contains 15 residues. Trimming took 4 bases from V and 4 from J; bases not matched to a gene: 6. The CDR3 is CASSSPGRATGELFF. The CDR3 nucleotides are TGTGCCAGCAGTTCCCCGGGGAGGGCCACCGGGGAGCTGTTTTTT.

CDR3 in DNA: TGTGCCAGCAGGGGGGCCTTCGAATTGCAAAACATTCAGTACTTC. Translating it yields CASRGAFELQNIQYF. V is TRBV27 and J is TRBJ2-4; TRBD1 might be the D (6 bases). The CDR3 covers 15 residues. V gave up 6 bases and J gave up 5 bases, with 17 bases separating them. CDR1 and CDR2 from the germline V gene are MNHEY and SMNVEV (reference sequence).

The gene calls are TRBV9 and TRBJ2-3; 7 nucleotides align to TRBD2. The germline V gene encodes CDR1 SGDLS and CDR2 YYNGEE. The CDR3 contains 14 residues. J gave up 1 base and V 3 bases, and 2 bases lay outside the gene matches. CDR3 residues: CASSALAGTDTQYF. CDR3 DNA sequence: TGTGCCAGCAGCGCGCTAGCGGGCACAGATACGCAGTATTTT.

The chain uses TRBV28 and TRBJ1-5, with a weak D call TRBD1 (6 bases). V lost 6 bases to trimming and J lost 3 bases, with 15 bases between them. CDR1 is MDHEN and CDR2 is SYDVKM in the germline V gene. This CDR3 contains 15 residues. This CDR3 is CASSPGAYINQPQHF. The DNA for the CDR3 is TGTGCCAGCAGCCCAGGGGCTTACATCAATCAGCCCCAGCATTTT.

This clone is labeled medium-sized. The chain carries TRBV7-9 and TRBJ1-3; D is unclear. This CDR3 is built from 12 residues. Per the germline V gene, CDR1 is SEHNR and CDR2 is FQNEAQ (reference sequence). V lost 5 bases and J lost 4, with 6 bases in between. The CDR3 spells CASSQAGNTIYF. The DNA of the CDR3 is TGTGCCAGCAGCCAAGCGGGAAACACCATATATTTT.

The chain combines TRBV9 with TRBJ2-7; no clear D. Germline values: CDR1 SGDLS, CDR2 YYNGEE. V gave up 0 bases and J gave up 3 bases, with 10 bases separating them. There are 14 residues in the CDR3. The CDR3 sequence is CASSVGSTGYEQYF. DNA for the CDR3: TGTGCCAGCAGCGTAGGTTCGACGGGCTACGAGCAGTACTTC. Looking up the rest from reference TRBV9 and TRBJ2-7 gives the full variable domain: DSGVTQTPKHLITATGQRVTLRCSPRSGDLSVYWYQQSLDQGLQFLIQYYNGEERAKGNILERFSAQQFPDLHSELNLSSLELGDSALYFCASSVGSTGYEQYFGPGTRLTVT.

This CDR3 is CASSFLGHTYNSPLHF. In nucleotides, the CDR3 is TGTGCCAGCAGCTTTCTAGGACATACCTATAATTCACCCCTCCACTTT. J is TRBJ1-6 and V is TRBV5-6; TRBD1 is a possible D gene (5 bases). With 2 bases removed from V and 2 bases from J, the gap between germline ends came to 11 bases. CDR1 and CDR2 (germline): SGHDT, YYEEEE. The CDR3 has 16 amino acids.